This passage covers 28 T cell receptor beta chains from one sample sequenced in a study of shared clonotypes between healthy human individuals. Measured with immunoSEQ multiplex PCR; TCRdb has only the in-frame clones, and not every one. Altogether about 1.1 million clones are present, about 80% being singletons, with the ten largest covering 0.6% to 0.7%. The sequenced sample was memory CD4+ T cells from PBMCs. Subset denoted: CD45RA-negative fraction. These receptors all come from a man between 18 and 35 years old in good health. Some clones in this sample may be carry-over from other donors' samples.

As regards this clone: At one of its ends the junction is not consistent with the germline gene, which may arise from a read error. The V and J genes are TRBV27 and TRBJ2-7; TRBD2 is a possible D gene (6 bases). The CDR3 spans 16 residues. Germline CDR1 reads MNHEY; CDR2 reads SMNVEV (reference sequence). The CDR3 is CASSISGTLGPYEQYF. In DNA form, the CDR3 reads TGTGCCAGCAGTATATCCGGGACTCTGGGACCCTACGAGCAGTACTTC.

The chain recombines TRBV9 with TRBJ1-3; D not resolved. The germline V gene encodes CDR1 SGDLS and CDR2 YYNGEE. The CDR3 totals 17 residues. Trimming took off 4 bases at V and 1 base at J, with 18 bases between the two ends. The CDR3 spells CASSPIGRTGSGNTIYF. CDR3 coding DNA: TGTGCCAGCAGCCCGATCGGCCGGACGGGTTCTGGAAACACCATATATTTT. The full variable domain, in which reference TRBV9 and TRBJ1-3 provide the parts outside the CDR3, is DSGVTQTPKHLITATGQRVTLRCSPRSGDLSVYWYQQSLDQGLQFLIQYYNGEERAKGNILERFSAQQFPDLHSELNLSSLELGDSALYFCASSPIGRTGSGNTIYFGEGSWLTVV.

This clone was observed at least ten times. The chain uses TRBV7-9 and TRBJ1-1; D ambiguous. The CDR3 is 14 amino acids. The germline gives CDR1 SEHNR, CDR2 FQNEAQ (reference sequence). Trimming took off 5 bases at V and 2 bases at J, with 12 bases between the two ends. The DNA for the CDR3 is TGTGCCAGCAGCCCACGGCAATACAACACTGAAGCTTTCTTT. This gives the protein CASSPRQYNTEAFF.

The CDR3 loop reads CASSRGRASTDTQYF. As DNA, the CDR3 is TGTGCCAGCAGCCGGGGACGGGCAAGCACAGATACGCAGTATTTT. The rearrangement uses TRBV5-6 and TRBJ2-3, with D perhaps given as TRBD1 or TRBD2 (5 bases each). Trimming cost V 4 bases and J 0 bases, with 12 bases left between them. The CDR3 totals 15 residues. Germline V gene sequence: CDR1 SGHDT, CDR2 YYEEEE.

A note on this clone: The sample holds other DNA sequences that translate to the same CDR3. V usage is TRBV28 and J usage is TRBJ1-2; TRBD1 is a possible D gene (5 bases). Germline V gene sequence: CDR1 MDHEN, CDR2 SYDVKM. The CDR3 has 12 amino acids. Trimming cost V 5 bases and J 1 base, with 5 bases left between them. CDR3 sequence (DNA): TGTGCCAGCAGTCAGGGTAACTATGGCTACACCTTC. Translation gives CASSQGNYGYTF.

Points on this clone: The sample holds other DNA sequences that translate to the same CDR3. The CDR3 DNA follows: TGCGCCAGCAGCCACCGGACCCGATCCTACGAGCAGTACTTC. Its translation: CASSHRTRSYEQYF. V gene TRBV5-1 combines with J gene TRBJ2-7, with D hard to call. Germline CDR1 SGHRS, CDR2 YFSETQ. V was trimmed by 4 bases and J by 1 base, leaving 12 bases between them. The CDR3 spans 14 residues.

About this clone itself: Relative to the germline gene, one junction end is altered; a read error may explain this. Other DNA sequences from this sample encode an identical CDR3 as well. The V call is TRBV29-1, the J call TRBJ1-1; D is possibly TRBD1 (6 bases). Germline CDR1 is SQVTM and CDR2 is ANQGSEA. CDR3 length: 11 amino acids. The CDR3 is CSVERDTEAFF. In nucleotides, the CDR3 is TGCAGCGTTGAGAGGGACACTGAGGCTTTCTTT.

This chain uses TRBV11-2 with TRBJ2-1; TRBD2 aligns across 11 bases. The CDR3 covers 17 residues. Germline V lookup: CDR1 SGHAT, CDR2 FQNNGV. V lost 0 bases, J lost 3 bases, and 4 bases stayed unmatched. The CDR3 region has the DNA TGTGCCAGCAGCTTAGATACGGGACTAGCGGACTACAATGAGCAGTTCTTC. It codes for CASSLDTGLADYNEQFF.

This chain uses TRBV11-2 with TRBJ2-4; D remains unclear. The germline gives CDR1 SGHAT, CDR2 FQNNGV. V lost 4 bases, J lost 8 bases, and 12 bases lay in between. The CDR3 extends over 13 amino acids. The CDR3 region is CASSSLEVDIQYF. The CDR3 DNA is TGTGCCAGCAGCTCCTTAGAGGTGGACATTCAGTACTTC.

This clone was seen a handful of times. The identical CDR3 is also encoded by other nucleotide sequences in the sample. V and J are TRBV2 and TRBJ2-6; D unresolved. The germline V and J ends were trimmed by 6 bases and 0 bases, with 6 bases remaining between them. The CDR3 runs 14 residues. The germline CDR1 and CDR2 sequences are SNHLY and FYNNEI. Here the CDR3 DNA reads TGTGCCAGCAGCGACACCTCTGGGGCCAACGTCCTGACTTTC. Protein: CASSDTSGANVLTF.

The DNA for the CDR3 is TGTGCCAGCAGTCCTCCAGGGGCATGGCATGGCTACACCTTC. It is translated as CASSPPGAWHGYTF. The gene calls are TRBV28 and TRBJ1-2; D may be TRBD1 (6 bases). The length of the CDR3 is 14 residues. Germline V gene lookup returns CDR1 MDHEN and CDR2 SYDVKM. V was clipped by 5 bases and J by 6 bases, with 16 bases between them.

This chain links TRBV7-9 with TRBJ2-2; TRBD2 is a possible D gene (6 bases). The CDR3 runs 15 residues. Between the trimmed V and J ends, which lost 6 bases and 7 bases, there was a span of 18 bases. From germline, CDR1 is SEHNR and CDR2 FQNEAQ (reference sequence). The CDR3 DNA is TGTGCCAGCAGATCTCGGCTAGCGCTTTTCGGGGAGCTGTTTTTT. This encodes CASRSRLALFGELFF.

This rearrangement joins TRBV10-1 to TRBJ2-7, with 7 bases fitting TRBD1. The CDR3 length is 13 residues. After removal of 0 bases from V and 6 bases from J, the junction contained 2 bases not matched to a gene. Germline CDR1 and CDR2: WNHNN and SYGVQD (reference sequence). The CDR3 sequence is CASSESTGSEQYF. The CDR3 DNA reads TGCGCCAGCAGTGAGTCGACAGGGAGCGAGCAGTACTTC.

This sequence joins TRBV6-1 and TRBJ2-1, with D possibly TRBD2 on 5 matching bases. The V end lost 2 bases, the J end lost 7 bases, and 15 bases lay between the germline ends. CDR3 size: 15 residues. From germline, CDR1 is MNHNS and CDR2 SASEGT. CDR3 sequence: CASSEFWLAVNEQFF. CDR3 nucleotide sequence: TGTGCCAGCAGTGAATTCTGGCTAGCTGTGAATGAGCAGTTCTTC.

This clone has just one count. This chain links TRBV4-1 with TRBJ2-3; perhaps TRBD2 as D (6 bases). Germline V gives CDR1 MGHRA, CDR2 YSYEKL. The length of the CDR3 is 17 residues. The V end was cut by 1 base, the J end by 8 bases, with 22 bases between. CDR3 amino acids: CASSQGTSGTSSSTQYF. The CDR3 nucleotides read TGCGCCAGCAGCCAAGGGACTTCCGGGACTTCCAGCAGTACGCAGTATTTT.

This clone was detected only a few times. V is TRBV30 and J is TRBJ2-2; TRBD1 matches at 7 bases. There are 16 residues in the CDR3. Germline CDR1 and CDR2: GTSNPN and SVGIG (reference sequence). V dropped 0 bases and J dropped 3; count of bases not matched to a gene: 7. CDR3: CAWSVNRGWDTGELFF. CDR3 bases: TGTGCCTGGAGTGTAAACAGGGGTTGGGACACCGGGGAGCTGTTTTTT.

The chain recombines TRBV28 with TRBJ1-1, with TRBD1 matching 7 bases. This CDR3 is built from 14 residues. CDR1 and CDR2 (germline): MDHEN, SYDVKM. The trim removed 4 bases at V and 7 bases at J, leaving 9 bases unmatched. The CDR3 protein is CASSSSSDRSEAFF. The CDR3 nucleotides are TGTGCCAGCAGTTCCTCCTCGGACAGGAGTGAAGCTTTCTTT.

V usage is TRBV9 and J usage is TRBJ2-5; unclear D gene. CDR3 size: 15 residues. Trimming removed 2 bases from V and 2 bases from J, with 13 bases in between. The germline V gene has CDR1 SGDLS and CDR2 YYNGEE. The CDR3: CASSVSPGPQETQYF. For the CDR3, the DNA is TGTGCCAGCAGCGTGAGCCCAGGACCTCAAGAGACCCAGTACTTC.

The chain couples TRBV19 to TRBJ2-5; either TRBD1 or TRBD2 may fit D (5 bases each). Germline assignment: CDR1 LNHDA and CDR2 SQIVND (reference sequence). V lost 5 bases, J lost 5 bases, and 18 bases lay in between. The CDR3 runs to 15 residues. The CDR3 DNA is TGTGCCAGTAGTCCACGACATTCCGAGGGGGAGACCCAGTACTTC. It encodes CASSPRHSEGETQYF. The variable domain in full, completed from reference TRBV19 and TRBJ2-5, reads DGGITQSPKYLFRKEGQNVTLSCEQNLNHDAMYWYRQDPGQGLRLIYYSQIVNDFQKGDIAEGYSVSREKKESFPLTVTSAQKNPTAFYLCASSPRHSEGETQYFGPGTRLLVL.

The CDR3 spells CAWSTHWETEQFF. CDR3 nucleotides: TGTGCCTGGTCTACCCACTGGGAGACTGAGCAGTTCTTC. The chain uses TRBV30 and TRBJ2-1, with a weak D call TRBD2 (5 bases). The CDR3 is 13 amino acids. Per the germline V gene, CDR1 is GTSNPN and CDR2 is SVGIG (reference sequence). With 5 bases removed from V and 9 bases from J, the gap between germline ends came to 17 bases.

This clone has just one count. A much larger clone differs from this one at a single base, so this may be a read error. The sample has other DNA sequences that encode this CDR3 too. This sequence joins TRBV19 and TRBJ1-5; D unresolved. Germline V gene data show CDR1 as LNHDA and CDR2 as SQIVND (reference sequence). The CDR3 totals 16 residues. In nucleotides, the CDR3 is TGCGCCACCCAACCCTGGGGAGGGAATAGCAATCAGCCCCAGCATTTT. It yields the protein CATQPWGGNSNQPQHF. Drawing the rest from reference TRBV19 and TRBJ1-5, the complete variable domain is DGGITQSPKYLFRKEGQNVTLSCEQNLNHDAMYWYRQDPGQGLRLIYYSQIVNDFQKGDIAEGYSVSREKKESFPLTVTSAQKNPTAFYLCATQPWGGNSNQPQHFGDGTRLSIL.

The genes are TRBV5-1 and TRBJ2-3; TRBD1 might be the D (8 bases). This CDR3 is built from 15 residues. The V end lost 3 bases, the J end lost 3 bases, and 14 bases lay between the germline ends. Germline V gene data show CDR1 as SGHRS and CDR2 as YFSETQ. DNA for the CDR3: TGCGCCAGCAGCTCGCCACAGGGGGGGACAGATACGCAGTATTTT. Residues: CASSSPQGGTDTQYF. Combining the CDR3 with reference TRBV5-1 and TRBJ2-3 gives the whole variable domain KAGVTQTPRYLIKTRGQQVTLSCSPISGHRSVSWYQQTPGQGLQFLFEYFSETQRNKGNFPGRFSGRQFSNSRSEMNVSTLELGDSALYLCASSSPQGGTDTQYFGPGTRLTVL.

The chain combines TRBV29-1 with TRBJ2-1; the D gene is possibly TRBD2 (5 bases). Trimming removed 4 bases at V and 8 bases at J, with 9 bases between. This CDR3 is 11 amino acids long. CDR1 SQVTM and CDR2 ANQGSEA come from the germline V gene. The CDR3 here is CSVAYGDEQFF. The CDR3 bases are TGCAGCGTTGCCTACGGGGATGAGCAGTTCTTC.

The chain has TRBV5-1 and TRBJ2-5; the match to TRBD2 covers 8 bases. With V trimmed by 4 bases and J by 1 base, 6 bases remained unmatched. The CDR3 extends over 15 amino acids. CDR1 SGHRS and CDR2 YFSETQ come from the germline V gene. CDR3 protein: CASSPTGGSQETQYF. CDR3 bases: TGCGCCAGCAGCCCTACGGGAGGGTCCCAAGAGACCCAGTACTTC. The variable domain in full, with the rest retrieved from reference TRBV5-1 and TRBJ2-5, is KAGVTQTPRYLIKTRGQQVTLSCSPISGHRSVSWYQQTPGQGLQFLFEYFSETQRNKGNFPGRFSGRQFSNSRSEMNVSTLELGDSALYLCASSPTGGSQETQYFGPGTRLLVL.

J is TRBJ2-3 and V is TRBV6-1; D is undetermined. The V end was cut by 3 bases, the J end by 6 bases, with 10 bases between. The CDR3 sequence is 13 residues long. Per the germline V gene, CDR1 is MNHNS and CDR2 is SASEGT. CDR3 loop: CASSDGTGDTQYF. CDR3 sequence (DNA): TGTGCCAGCAGTGATGGCACGGGCGATACGCAGTATTTT.

The J gene is TRBJ2-1, the V gene TRBV19, with no clear D. Germline V gene data show CDR1 as LNHDA and CDR2 as SQIVND (reference sequence). The CDR3 length is 12 residues. V gave up 4 bases and J gave up 15 bases, with 16 bases separating them. The CDR3 reads CASSTRLGPSFF. The CDR3 DNA reads as TGTGCCAGTAGTACCCGATTAGGACCCTCGTTCTTC.

The chain employs TRBV19 and TRBJ1-5, with D hard to call. Between the trimmed V and J ends, which lost 5 bases and 1 base, there was a span of 9 bases. Germline V gene sequence: CDR1 LNHDA, CDR2 SQIVND (reference sequence). The CDR3 is made up of 14 amino acids. The CDR3 region has the DNA TGTGCCAGTAGTGAGGCGGGCAGCAATCAGCCCCAGCATTTT. It is translated as CASSEAGSNQPQHF.

This sequence joins TRBV7-2 and TRBJ2-3; the D gene is possibly TRBD2 (6 bases). The V and J ends lost 7 bases and 9 bases respectively, with 20 bases between them. The CDR3 consists of 14 residues. Germline V gene lookup returns CDR1 SGHTA and CDR2 FQGNSA. The CDR3 nucleotides are TGTGCCAGCATCATAGCGGCCCCCCCGGGGACGCAGTATTTT. Protein: CASIIAAPPGTQYF.